These 16 T cell receptor beta chains came from one sample sequenced in a study of STAT5B mutations in CD4+ large granular lymphocyte leukemia. Sequencing used immunoSEQ multiplex PCR; TCRdb keeps in-frame clones, though not all of them. The sample shows 25,000 to 35,000 clones, around 74% of them seen only once. What was sequenced was CD4+ T cells from blood buffy coats. All receptors come from a human donor in good health.

This clone was counted between two and nine times. The rearrangement joins TRBV4-2 to TRBJ2-3, with 7 bases aligning to TRBD2. Germline trimming cut 1 base from V and 4 bases from J; bases unmatched to any gene: 8. Germline assignment: CDR1 LGHNA and CDR2 YNFKEQ. CDR3 length: 16 residues. The CDR3 loop is CASSQGGLTGADTQYF. The CDR3 DNA reads TGTGCCAGCAGCCAAGGGGGACTAACGGGGGCAGATACGCAGTATTTT.

The chain joins TRBV6-1 to TRBJ1-6; no clear D gene. Trimming removed 4 bases from V and 5 bases from J, with 6 bases in between. CDR1 and CDR2 from the germline V gene are MNHNS and SASEGT. CDR3 length equals 13 residues. The CDR3 coding sequence is TGTGCCAGCAGTGTACTCGATAATTCACCCCTCCACTTT. Its translation is CASSVLDNSPLHF.

The chain is built from TRBV6-5 and TRBJ1-6, with 7 bases that match TRBD1. This CDR3 is built from 14 residues. V lost 7 bases, J lost 10 bases, and 10 bases stayed unmatched. Per the germline V gene, CDR1 is MNHEY and CDR2 is SVGAGI. Here the CDR3 reads CASTSQGLGSPLHF. DNA of the CDR3: TGTGCCAGCACCTCACAGGGGTTGGGATCACCCCTCCACTTT.

Regarding this clone: At the DNA level, this CDR3 is encoded by other sequences in the same sample as well. The chain couples TRBV30 to TRBJ1-3; a weak D match, TRBD1 (6 bases). Germline values: CDR1 GTSNPN, CDR2 SVGIG (reference sequence). V lost 0 bases and J 1 base, leaving 7 bases between the germline ends. This CDR3 spans 14 amino acids. The DNA for the CDR3 is TGTGCCTGGAGTGTCAGGGGTTCTGGAAACACCATATATTTT. Translating gives CAWSVRGSGNTIYF.

This clone was detected once. The rearrangement links TRBV10-2 to TRBJ2-7; D gene uncertain. Per germline, CDR1 WSHSY and CDR2 SAAADI. Trimming removed 6 bases at V and 3 bases at J, with 6 bases between. This CDR3 spans 11 amino acids. CDR3 in DNA: TGCGCCAGCAGGTATAGCTACGAGCAGTACTTC. As protein: CASRYSYEQYF.

The J gene is TRBJ2-1, the V gene TRBV14, with unresolved D. CDR1 is SGHDN and CDR2 is FVKESK in the germline V gene. The germline V and J ends were trimmed by 1 base and 4 bases, with 8 bases remaining between them. The CDR3 covers 14 residues. CDR3 sequence (DNA): TGTGCCAGCAGCCAAGTGGTAGGTTACAATGAGCAGTTCTTC. Its translation: CASSQVVGYNEQFF.

The genes are TRBV29-1 and TRBJ2-5, with 10 bases fitting TRBD1. There are 13 residues in the CDR3. Germline V gives CDR1 SQVTM, CDR2 ANQGSEA. V was pared by 7 bases and J by 2 bases, with 4 bases of the junction left unmatched. The CDR3 loop reads CSAGQGGQETQYF. The DNA for the CDR3 is TGCAGCGCCGGACAGGGGGGGCAAGAGACCCAGTACTTC.

This rearrangement joins TRBV29-1 to TRBJ2-1; D is unresolved. The CDR3 sequence is 16 residues long. Looked up from germline, CDR1 is SQVTM and CDR2 is ANQGSEA. Trimming removed 4 bases at V and 1 base at J, with 17 bases between. CDR3 DNA: TGCAGCGTTGTTGCCGCACGTACTATATCCTACAATGAGCAGTTCTTC. Translated, it gives CSVVAARTISYNEQFF.

The V call is TRBV29-1, the J call TRBJ2-3; TRBD2 matches at 9 bases. V trimming: 6 bases; J trimming: 0 bases; junction bases outside the gene matches: 10. Germline loops: CDR1 SQVTM, CDR2 ANQGSEA. CDR3 length: 16 amino acids. Here the CDR3 reads CSVAGAGGLSTDTQYF. The CDR3 DNA reads TGCAGCGTGGCCGGGGCGGGGGGGCTTAGCACAGATACGCAGTATTTT.

The J gene is TRBJ2-1, the V gene TRBV2, with D maybe TRBD2 (6 bases). Trimming cost V 4 bases and J 16 bases, with 14 bases left between them. The CDR3 sequence is 11 residues long. CDR1 is SNHLY, CDR2 FYNNEI, per germline. The DNA of the CDR3 is TGTGCCAGCAGTGGCGGGACGCCCGAATTCTTC. Its translation is CASSGGTPEFF.

This chain links TRBV7-2 with TRBJ1-2; D is ambiguous. Trimming removed 1 base at V and 2 bases at J, with 5 bases between. The CDR3 extends over 13 amino acids. Germline values: CDR1 SGHTA, CDR2 FQGNSA. This chain's CDR3 is CASSLDGNYGYTF. The CDR3 DNA follows: TGTGCCAGCAGCTTAGACGGAAACTATGGCTACACCTTC.

This clone was picked up a small number of times. The gene calls are TRBV19 and TRBJ1-5; the D is unclear. Trimming removed 5 bases at V and 8 bases at J, with 13 bases between. Per germline, CDR1 LNHDA and CDR2 SQIVND (reference sequence). The CDR3 extends over 13 amino acids. The CDR3, as DNA: TGTGCCAGTAGTGTGGTGGTTGGGGAGCCCCAGCATTTT. It specifies CASSVVVGEPQHF.

V gene TRBV19 combines with J gene TRBJ2-5, with D perhaps TRBD2 (5 bases). TRBJ2-7 matches the DNA end more closely, so the J call is doubtful. CDR3 length: 13 residues. The germline gives CDR1 LNHDA, CDR2 SQIVND (reference sequence). The CDR3 loop is CASSRGSGYEQYF. CDR3 in DNA: TGTGCCAGTAGTCGAGGGTCGGGCTACGAGCAGTACTTC.

This chain connects TRBV11-1 to TRBJ2-6; D ambiguous. V was cut by 9 bases and J by 2 bases, with 14 bases left in between. In germline, CDR1 is SGHAT, CDR2 FQDESV (reference sequence). This CDR3 has 15 amino acids. The CDR3 protein is CASSPLGTGANVLTF. CDR3 bases: TGTGCCAGTTCACCTCTTGGGACTGGGGCCAACGTCCTGACTTTC.

V is TRBV9 and J is TRBJ2-5; 8 nucleotides line up with TRBD2. The V segment lost 3 bases and the J segment 5 bases; nucleotides outside the gene matches: 12. The CDR3 contains 16 residues. In germline, CDR1 is SGDLS, CDR2 YYNGEE. The CDR3 DNA reads TGTGCCAGCAGCGCCCGGGAACCAGCGGGGGAGGAGACCCAGTACTTC. Translating it yields CASSAREPAGEETQYF.

This clone was found a few times. The J gene is TRBJ1-1, the V gene TRBV18; 7 bases match TRBD1. The germline V gene encodes CDR1 KGHSH and CDR2 LQKENI. This CDR3 is built from 14 residues. Trimming took 6 bases from V and 4 from J; bases not matched to a gene: 8. The CDR3 region has the DNA TGTGCCAGCTCTCTTGAGGGGGCGATCACTGAAGCTTTCTTT. It is translated as CASSLEGAITEAFF.